These 26 T cell receptor beta chains share one sample of origin, sequenced in a study of early T cells in non-severe SARS-CoV-2 infection. Each CDR3 protein gets one entry after TCRdb re-called the 5' RACE reads with MiXCR. Of around 60,000 distinct CDR3 sequences listed, roughly 13% were seen once; the top ten hold 8% to 10%. The sequenced sample was whole blood. The receptors were gathered from an adult who was a healthcare worker with PCR-confirmed SARS-CoV-2 infection or an uninfected control (not recorded which).

This clonotype showed up just a few times. The chain couples TRBV29-1 to TRBJ1-2; no clear D. CDR1 is SQVTM and CDR2 is ANQGSEA in the germline V gene. CDR3 size: 8 residues. V lost 4 bases, J lost 8 bases, and 2 bases lay in between. CDR3 in amino acids: CSVGGYTF. CDR3 DNA sequence: TGCAGCGTTGGCGGCTACACCTTC.

At least ten counts were recorded for this clonotype. The rearrangement links TRBV28 to TRBJ2-7; TRBD1 agrees at 11 bases. The CDR3 consists of 15 residues. In germline, CDR1 is MDHEN, CDR2 SYDVKM. V was pared by 5 bases and J by 1 base, with 4 bases of the junction left unmatched. CDR3 bases: TGTGCCAGCAGTCCGGGGACAGGGGGTTCCTACGAGCAGTACTTC. Translated, it gives CASSPGTGGSYEQYF.

Only a few counts were recorded for this clonotype. This chain links TRBV29-1 with TRBJ1-3, with a possible D match to TRBD1 (5 bases). The CDR3 loop spans 12 amino acids. CDR1 and CDR2 (germline): SQVTM, ANQGSEA. The V gene lost 6 bases and the J gene lost 0 bases, with 6 bases spanning the gap. The CDR3 loop reads CSVDSSGNTIYF. The CDR3 DNA follows: TGCAGCGTAGACAGCTCTGGAAACACCATATATTTT.

This clonotype was seen at least ten times. The genes are TRBV7-2 and TRBJ2-7, with D perhaps matching TRBD1 (6 bases). This CDR3 has 16 residues. Germline V gene sequence: CDR1 SGHTA, CDR2 FQGNSA. Trimming pared 4 bases from V and 0 bases from J, leaving 16 bases between. The CDR3 here is CASSSLRWGPSYEQYF. The CDR3 coding sequence is TGTGCCAGCAGCTCCCTCCGCTGGGGGCCCTCCTACGAGCAGTACTTC.

The chain carries TRBV29-1 and TRBJ1-2, with D perhaps TRBD1 (5 bases). Germline V gene sequence: CDR1 SQVTM, CDR2 ANQGSEA. This CDR3 is built from 13 residues. The ends were cut back, 6 bases at V and 4 bases at J, with 15 bases in the middle. DNA of the CDR3: TGCAGCGTCACAGGTGGCCGGGTCTATGGCTACACCTTC. Its translation: CSVTGGRVYGYTF.

This clonotype appeared a few times. The chain carries TRBV5-1 and TRBJ2-4; D gene ambiguous. Germline V lookup: CDR1 SGHRS, CDR2 YFSETQ. This CDR3 region has 14 residues. The germline V and J ends were trimmed by 4 bases and 0 bases, with 8 bases remaining between them. The CDR3 nucleotides read TGCGCCAGCAGCCCCGCGGTAGCCAAAAACATTCAGTACTTC. Protein product: CASSPAVAKNIQYF.

The sample holds many counts of this clonotype. The CDR3 loop is CASSLEGNTEAFF. The CDR3, as DNA: TGTGCCAGCAGCTTAGAGGGGAACACTGAAGCTTTCTTT. The chain has TRBV7-9 and TRBJ1-1; D is ambiguous. V dropped 1 base and J dropped 1 base, with 4 bases sitting between them. In germline, CDR1 is SEHNR, CDR2 FQNEAQ (reference sequence). The CDR3 contains 13 residues.

Worth noting for this clonotype: A read error may explain this, as a much larger clone is one base away. The chain employs TRBV12-3 or TRBV12-4 and TRBJ2-7, with 10 bases aligning to TRBD2. The CDR3 totals 14 residues. The V and J ends lost 6 bases and 3 bases, in that order; junction bases with no gene match: 5. The CDR3 coding sequence is TGTGCCAGCAGCCATAGGACTAGCGGCTACGAGCAGTACTTC. This encodes CASSHRTSGYEQYF.

This clonotype was detected many times. Written as DNA, the CDR3 is TGTGCCAGCAGCGAATCTGGACACTACTTGCATTTT. Its protein is CASSESGHYLHF. The J gene is TRBJ1-5, the V gene TRBV11-3, with a weak D call TRBD1 (5 bases). V was trimmed by 5 bases and J by 15 bases, leaving 17 bases between them. The CDR3 totals 12 residues. From germline, CDR1 is SGHNT and CDR2 YENEEA.

In this sample, this clonotype turned up many times. The chain is built from TRBV7-2 and TRBJ1-2; the match to TRBD1 covers 12 bases. With 5 bases clipped from V and 3 bases from J, the junction kept 4 bases outside the gene matches. This CDR3 is built from 15 residues. Germline values: CDR1 SGHTA, CDR2 FQGNSA. The CDR3 region has the DNA TGTGCCAGCAGCCCGGGGACAGGGGGCTACTATGGCTACACCTTC. Translation: CASSPGTGGYYGYTF.

This clonotype was observed a few times. The V gene is TRBV11-2, the J gene TRBJ1-1; no clear D. Germline V gene sequence: CDR1 SGHAT, CDR2 FQNNGV. Trimming left V 4 bases short and J 1 base short, with 13 bases between. This CDR3 is 15 amino acids long. The CDR3 protein is CASSSNPSRNTEAFF. The DNA for the CDR3 is TGTGCCAGCAGCTCTAACCCCTCCAGGAACACTGAAGCTTTCTTT.

The V call is TRBV18, the J call TRBJ1-1, with a tentative D call TRBD1 (5 bases). The germline V gene encodes CDR1 KGHSH and CDR2 LQKENI. Trimming removed 3 bases at V and 4 bases at J, with 15 bases between. The length of the CDR3 is 15 residues. CDR3 sequence reads: CASSPQAGQGTEAFF. DNA for the CDR3: TGTGCCAGCTCACCGCAGGCAGGGCAAGGCACTGAAGCTTTCTTT.

The rearrangement joins TRBV6-2 or TRBV6-3 to TRBJ2-1, with 11 bases aligning to TRBD2. The CDR3 contains 15 residues. The ends lost 7 bases at V and 7 bases at J; junction bases unmatched: 9. CDR1 and CDR2 (germline): MNHEY, SVGEGT. The CDR3 DNA follows: TGTGCCAGCATACTAGCGGGAGATCGTTGGAATGAGCAGTTCTTC. Its protein is CASILAGDRWNEQFF.

This clonotype turned up a few times. V and J are TRBV7-3 and TRBJ2-1; TRBD2 agrees at 12 bases. The germline V gene encodes CDR1 SGHTA and CDR2 FQGTGA. The CDR3 has 15 residues. V shed 4 bases and J 5 bases; nucleotides not matched to a gene: 3. The CDR3 DNA sequence: TGTGCCAGCAGCTGGACTAGCGGGAAGGACAATGAGCAGTTCTTC. This gives the protein CASSWTSGKDNEQFF.

This clonotype was detected ten times or more. This chain connects TRBV7-2 to TRBJ2-2; D uncertain. The CDR3 length is 15 residues. The V and J ends lost 6 bases and 0 bases respectively, with 11 bases between them. Germline V gene data show CDR1 as SGHTA and CDR2 as FQGNSA. CDR3 sequence reads: CASRGWQSNTGELFF. The CDR3 DNA is TGTGCCAGCAGGGGGTGGCAGTCGAACACCGGGGAGCTGTTTTTT.

This clonotype was detected ten times or more. The gene calls are TRBV19 and TRBJ1-3; D uncertain. The V gene lost 7 bases and the J gene lost 4 bases, with 14 bases spanning the gap. The CDR3 is 14 residues long. CDR1 is LNHDA and CDR2 is SQIVND in the germline V gene (reference sequence). CDR3 region: CASTARGGGNTIYF. CDR3 in DNA: TGTGCCAGTACCGCCCGGGGAGGCGGAAACACCATATATTTT. The full variable domain, in which reference TRBV19 and TRBJ1-3 provide the parts outside the CDR3, is DGGITQSPKYLFRKEGQNVTLSCEQNLNHDAMYWYRQDPGQGLRLIYYSQIVNDFQKGDIAEGYSVSREKKESFPLTVTSAQKNPTAFYLCASTARGGGNTIYFGEGSWLTVV.

The rearrangement links TRBV5-1 to TRBJ2-1, with TRBD1 identical over 7 bases. The length of the CDR3 is 14 residues. The germline gives CDR1 SGHRS, CDR2 YFSETQ. The V segment lost 0 bases and the J segment 7 bases; nucleotides outside the gene matches: 4. CDR3 nucleotides: TGCGCCAGCAGCTTGGGGGGACAGAAGAATGAGCAGTTCTTC. It yields the protein CASSLGGQKNEQFF.

This chain connects TRBV27 to TRBJ2-7, with TRBD2 matching 9 bases. Germline values: CDR1 MNHEY, CDR2 SMNVEV (reference sequence). V shed 3 bases and J 9 bases; nucleotides not matched to a gene: 9. CDR3 length: 14 amino acids. In nucleotides, the CDR3 is TGTGCCAGCAGTTTGGGCGGGAGGGCCGGCGGGCAGTACTTC. It codes for CASSLGGRAGGQYF.

By sample fraction, this clonotype is medium-sized. This CDR3 reads CASSDSSGSYNEQFF. CDR3 nucleotides: TGTGCCAGCAGTGACTCTAGCGGCTCCTACAATGAGCAGTTCTTC. This sequence joins TRBV6-4 and TRBJ2-1; D is possibly TRBD2 (6 bases). This CDR3 has 15 residues. CDR1 is MRHNA, CDR2 SNTAGT, per germline. V lost 0 bases and J lost 0, with 6 bases in between.

At least ten counts were recorded for this clonotype. The chain employs TRBV5-4 and TRBJ2-1, with TRBD2 matching over 12 bases. The CDR3 extends over 16 amino acids. J was trimmed by 4 bases and V by 4 bases; bases with no gene match: 6. CDR1 SGHNT and CDR2 YYREEE come from the germline V gene (reference sequence). The CDR3 region is CASSPTTSGGYNEQFF. The CDR3 bases are TGTGCCAGCAGCCCCACCACTAGCGGGGGGTACAATGAGCAGTTCTTC.

This clonotype was observed a few times. This chain links TRBV10-3 with TRBJ2-1, with D possibly called TRBD1 or TRBD2 (5 bases each). This CDR3 has 16 residues. The germline V and J ends were trimmed by 5 bases and 6 bases, with 20 bases remaining between them. Germline values: CDR1 ENHRY, CDR2 SYGVKD. CDR3 protein: CAISNIGTLGVNEQFF. CDR3 sequence (DNA): TGTGCCATCAGTAACATCGGGACCCTCGGGGTCAATGAGCAGTTCTTC.

By its share, this clonotype is medium-sized. The chain carries TRBV28 and TRBJ1-1, with D perhaps TRBD1 (5 bases). Trimming took off 3 bases at V and 5 bases at J, with 13 bases between the two ends. The CDR3 runs 14 residues. Germline V gene lookup returns CDR1 MDHEN and CDR2 SYDVKM. CDR3 bases: TGTGCCAGCAGTTTCCAGGGAGGACGGACTGAAGCTTTCTTT. It yields the protein CASSFQGGRTEAFF.

In its sample, this clonotype was seen a few times. The V gene is TRBV20-1, the J gene TRBJ2-5, with unresolved D. Germline-derived CDR1 and CDR2 are DFQATT and SNEGSKA (reference sequence). V lost 5 bases to trimming and J lost 1 base, with 8 bases between them. The CDR3 spans 12 residues. DNA for the CDR3: TGCAGTGCTGGCCAAACCCAAGAGACCCAGTACTTC. The encoded protein is CSAGQTQETQYF.

This clonotype was detected many times. The gene calls are TRBV3-1 and TRBJ2-7, with 10 bases fitting TRBD1. Germline values: CDR1 LGHDT, CDR2 YNNKEL (reference sequence). V lost 4 bases to trimming and J lost 7 bases; unmatched junction nucleotides: 13. This CDR3 is built from 16 residues. CDR3 loop: CASSRTRGQGTSEQYF. The CDR3 nucleotides are TGTGCCAGCAGCCGAACCCGGGGACAGGGGACGAGTGAGCAGTACTTC.

The rearrangement joins TRBV7-2 to TRBJ2-5, with D perhaps matching TRBD1 or TRBD2 (6 bases each). CDR3 length: 13 residues. Trimming left V 7 bases short and J 4 bases short, with 13 bases between. The germline V gene has CDR1 SGHTA and CDR2 FQGNSA. DNA of the CDR3: TGTGCCAGCACGCCTGGAGGGGGAGAGACCCAGTACTTC. This codes for CASTPGGGETQYF.

CDR3 DNA sequence: TGCAGCGTTGAAGATACAGGGGGCCCCCAAGAGACCCAGTACTTC. Translating gives CSVEDTGGPQETQYF. J is TRBJ2-5 and V is TRBV29-1; 9 nucleotides match TRBD1. V shed 0 bases, J shed 1 base, and the junction held 3 bases outside the gene matches. Germline V lookup: CDR1 SQVTM, CDR2 ANQGSEA. The CDR3 has 15 amino acids.